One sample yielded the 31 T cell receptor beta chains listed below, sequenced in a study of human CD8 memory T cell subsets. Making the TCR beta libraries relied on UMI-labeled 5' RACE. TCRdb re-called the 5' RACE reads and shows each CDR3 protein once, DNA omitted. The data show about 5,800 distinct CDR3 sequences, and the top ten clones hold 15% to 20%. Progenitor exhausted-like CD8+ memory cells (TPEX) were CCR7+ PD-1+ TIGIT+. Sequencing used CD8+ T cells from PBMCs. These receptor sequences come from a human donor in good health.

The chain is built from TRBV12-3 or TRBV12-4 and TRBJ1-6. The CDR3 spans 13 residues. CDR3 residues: CASSFTDNSPLHF.

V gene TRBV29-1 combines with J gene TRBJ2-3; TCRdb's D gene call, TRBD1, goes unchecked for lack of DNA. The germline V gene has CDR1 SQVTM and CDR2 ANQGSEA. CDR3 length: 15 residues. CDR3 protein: CSVSRRGMDTDTQYF.

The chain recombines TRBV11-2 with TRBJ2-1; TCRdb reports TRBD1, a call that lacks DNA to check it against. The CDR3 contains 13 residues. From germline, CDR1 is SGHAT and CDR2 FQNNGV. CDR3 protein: CASSLGQGNEQFF.

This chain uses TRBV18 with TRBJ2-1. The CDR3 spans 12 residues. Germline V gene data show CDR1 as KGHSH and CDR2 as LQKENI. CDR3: CASSPQINEQFF.

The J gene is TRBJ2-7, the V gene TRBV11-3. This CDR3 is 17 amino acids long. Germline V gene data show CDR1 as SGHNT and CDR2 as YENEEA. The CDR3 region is CASTSSKVGWRTYEQYF.

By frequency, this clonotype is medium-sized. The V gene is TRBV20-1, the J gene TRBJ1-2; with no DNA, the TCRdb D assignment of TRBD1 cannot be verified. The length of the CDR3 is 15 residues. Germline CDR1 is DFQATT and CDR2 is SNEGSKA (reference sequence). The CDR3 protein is CSAPTWTDTNYGYTF.

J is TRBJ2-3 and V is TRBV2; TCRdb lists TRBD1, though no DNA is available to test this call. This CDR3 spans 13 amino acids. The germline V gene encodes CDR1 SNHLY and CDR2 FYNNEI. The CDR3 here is CASSGLSTDTQYF.

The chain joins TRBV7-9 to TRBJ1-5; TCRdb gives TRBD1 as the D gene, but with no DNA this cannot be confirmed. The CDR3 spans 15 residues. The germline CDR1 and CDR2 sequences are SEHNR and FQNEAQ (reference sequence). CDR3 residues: CASSLAGQGHQPQHF.

CDR3 in amino acids: CATRAGRGTGELFF. This chain links TRBV24-1 with TRBJ2-2. The CDR3 contains 14 residues. Germline V gives CDR1 KGHDR, CDR2 SFDVKD.

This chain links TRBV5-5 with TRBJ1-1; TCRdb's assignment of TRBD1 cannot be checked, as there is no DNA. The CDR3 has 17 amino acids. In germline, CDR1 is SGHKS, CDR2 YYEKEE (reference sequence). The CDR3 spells CASSTGTGGLGDTEAFF.

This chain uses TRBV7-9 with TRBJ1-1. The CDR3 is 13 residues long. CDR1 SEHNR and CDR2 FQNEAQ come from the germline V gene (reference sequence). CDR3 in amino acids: CASSPMAGTEAFF.

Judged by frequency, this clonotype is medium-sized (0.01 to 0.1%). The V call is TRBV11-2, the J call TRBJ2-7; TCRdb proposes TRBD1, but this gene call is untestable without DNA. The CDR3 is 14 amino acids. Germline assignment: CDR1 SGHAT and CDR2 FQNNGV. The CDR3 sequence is CASSPGGSSYEQYF.

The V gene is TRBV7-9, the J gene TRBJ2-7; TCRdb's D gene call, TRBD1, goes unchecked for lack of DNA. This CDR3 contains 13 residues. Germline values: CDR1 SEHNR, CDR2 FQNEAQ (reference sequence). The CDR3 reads CASDQGPYYEQYF.

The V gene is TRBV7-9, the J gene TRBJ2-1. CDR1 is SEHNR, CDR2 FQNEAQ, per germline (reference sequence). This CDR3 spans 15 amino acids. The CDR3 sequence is CASSLPQAVYNEQFF.

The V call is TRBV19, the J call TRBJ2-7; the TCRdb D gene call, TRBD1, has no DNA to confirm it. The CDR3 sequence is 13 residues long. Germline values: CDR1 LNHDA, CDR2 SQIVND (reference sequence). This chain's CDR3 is CASTTVPPQEQYF.

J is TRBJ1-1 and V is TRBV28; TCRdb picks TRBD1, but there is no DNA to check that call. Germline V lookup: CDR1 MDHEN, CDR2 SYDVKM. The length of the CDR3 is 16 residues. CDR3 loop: CASSHRDGGSNTEAFF.

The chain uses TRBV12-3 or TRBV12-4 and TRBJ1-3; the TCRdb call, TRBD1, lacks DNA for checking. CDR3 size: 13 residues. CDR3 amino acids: CASSTTGGNTIYF.

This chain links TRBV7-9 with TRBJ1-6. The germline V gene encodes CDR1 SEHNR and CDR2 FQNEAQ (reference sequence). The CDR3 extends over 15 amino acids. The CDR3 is CASSSGDFWNSPLHF.

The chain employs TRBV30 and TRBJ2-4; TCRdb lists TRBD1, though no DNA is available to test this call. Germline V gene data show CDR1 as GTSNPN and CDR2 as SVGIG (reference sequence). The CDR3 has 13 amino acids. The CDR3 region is CAWSNRGLNIQYF.

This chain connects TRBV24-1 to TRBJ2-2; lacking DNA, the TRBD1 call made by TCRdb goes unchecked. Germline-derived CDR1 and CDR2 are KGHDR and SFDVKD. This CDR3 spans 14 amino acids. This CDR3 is CATSQGSNTGELFF.

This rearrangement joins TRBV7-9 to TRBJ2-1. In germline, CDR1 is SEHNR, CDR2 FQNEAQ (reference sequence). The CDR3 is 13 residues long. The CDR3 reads CASSFYLYNEQFF.

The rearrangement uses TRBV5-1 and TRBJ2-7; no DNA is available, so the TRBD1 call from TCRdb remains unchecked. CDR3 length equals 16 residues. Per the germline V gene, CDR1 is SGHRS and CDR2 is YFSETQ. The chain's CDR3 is CASSLWGQGMSGEQYF.

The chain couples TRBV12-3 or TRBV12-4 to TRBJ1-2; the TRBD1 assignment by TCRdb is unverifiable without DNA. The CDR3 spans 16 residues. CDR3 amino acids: CASSLTSLGQGGGYTF.

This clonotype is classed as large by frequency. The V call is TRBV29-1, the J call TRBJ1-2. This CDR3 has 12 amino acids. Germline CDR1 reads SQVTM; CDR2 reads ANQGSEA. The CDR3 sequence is CSVEAENYGYTF. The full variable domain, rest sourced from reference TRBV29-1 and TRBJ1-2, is SAVISQKPSRDICQRGTSLTIQCQVDSQVTMMFWYRQQPGQSLTLIATANQGSEATYESGFVIDKFPISRPNLTFSTLTVSNMSPEDSSIYLCSVEAENYGYTFGSGTRLTVV.

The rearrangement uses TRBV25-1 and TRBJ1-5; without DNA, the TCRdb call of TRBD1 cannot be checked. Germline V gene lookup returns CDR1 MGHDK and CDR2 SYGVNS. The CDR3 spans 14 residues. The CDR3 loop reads CASSESGLNQPQHF.

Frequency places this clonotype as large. The chain's CDR3 is CASSQDRGSADTF. The genes are TRBV4-1 and TRBJ1-2. The length of the CDR3 is 13 residues. The V gene's germline CDR1 is MGHRA and CDR2 YSYEKL.

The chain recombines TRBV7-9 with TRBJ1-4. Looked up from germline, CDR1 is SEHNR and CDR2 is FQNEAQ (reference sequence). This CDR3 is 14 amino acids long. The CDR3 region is CASSPLDRGEKLFF.

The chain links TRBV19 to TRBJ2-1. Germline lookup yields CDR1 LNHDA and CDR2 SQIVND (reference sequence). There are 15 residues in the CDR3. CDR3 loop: CASSVVASSYNEQFF. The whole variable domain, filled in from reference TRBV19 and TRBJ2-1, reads DGGITQSPKYLFRKEGQNVTLSCEQNLNHDAMYWYRQDPGQGLRLIYYSQIVNDFQKGDIAEGYSVSREKKESFPLTVTSAQKNPTAFYLCASSVVASSYNEQFFGPGTRLTVL.

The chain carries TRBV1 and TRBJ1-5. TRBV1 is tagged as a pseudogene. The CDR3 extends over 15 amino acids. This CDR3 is CTSSQDSGGCQPQHF.

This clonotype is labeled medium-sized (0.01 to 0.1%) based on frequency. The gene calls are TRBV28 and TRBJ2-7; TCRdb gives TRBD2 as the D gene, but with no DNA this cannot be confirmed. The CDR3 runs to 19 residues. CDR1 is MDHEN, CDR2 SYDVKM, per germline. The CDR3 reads CASSSKEVGLAAAAYEQYF.

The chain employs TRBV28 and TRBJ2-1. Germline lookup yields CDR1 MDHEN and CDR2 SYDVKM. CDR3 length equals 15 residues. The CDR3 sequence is CASSLPDSIRNEQFF. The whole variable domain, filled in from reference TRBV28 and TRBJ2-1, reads DVKVTQSSRYLVKRTGEKVFLECVQDMDHENMFWYRQDPGLGLRLIYFSYDVKMKEKGDIPEGYSVSREKKERFSLILESASTNQTSMYLCASSLPDSIRNEQFFGPGTRLTVL.